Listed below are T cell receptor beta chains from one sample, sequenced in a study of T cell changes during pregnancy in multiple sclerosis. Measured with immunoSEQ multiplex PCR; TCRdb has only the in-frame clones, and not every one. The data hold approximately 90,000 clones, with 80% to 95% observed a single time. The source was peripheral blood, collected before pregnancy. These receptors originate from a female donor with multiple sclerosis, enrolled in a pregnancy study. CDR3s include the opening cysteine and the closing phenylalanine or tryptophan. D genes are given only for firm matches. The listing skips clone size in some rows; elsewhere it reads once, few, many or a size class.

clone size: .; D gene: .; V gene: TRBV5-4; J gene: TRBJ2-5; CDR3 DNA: TGTGCCAGCAGCTTGGCAGGGGTCATGGAGACCCAGTACTTC; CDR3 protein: CASSLAGVMETQYF
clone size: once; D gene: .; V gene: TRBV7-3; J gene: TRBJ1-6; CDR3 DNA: TGTGCCAGCAGCCTAACCCTTGGCTCACCCCTCCACTTT; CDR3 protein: CASSLTLGSPLHF
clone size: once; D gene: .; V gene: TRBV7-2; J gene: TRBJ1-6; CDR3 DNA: TGTGCCAGCAGCTTAGGAGGGATGGGGAATTCACCCCTCCACTTT; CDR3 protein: CASSLGGMGNSPLHF
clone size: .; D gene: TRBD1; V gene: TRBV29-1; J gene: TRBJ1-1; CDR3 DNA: TGCAGCGTAATGACAGGGGGCGGATACGCTTTCTTT; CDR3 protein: CSVMTGGGYAFF
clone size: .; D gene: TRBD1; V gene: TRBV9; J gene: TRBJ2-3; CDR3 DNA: TGTGCCAGCAGCGAGGACAGGGGGCAGGCAGATACGCAGTATTTT; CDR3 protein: CASSEDRGQADTQYF
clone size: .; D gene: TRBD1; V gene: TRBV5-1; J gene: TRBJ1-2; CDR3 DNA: TGCGCCAGCAGCCCGCCAGGGGGCGCCAGCTATGGCTACACCTTC; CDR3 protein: CASSPPGGASYGYTF
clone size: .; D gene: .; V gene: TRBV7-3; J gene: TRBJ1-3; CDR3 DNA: TGTGCCAGCAGCCCTGGGTCAGGGGCCGGAAACACCATATATTTT; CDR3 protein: CASSPGSGAGNTIYF
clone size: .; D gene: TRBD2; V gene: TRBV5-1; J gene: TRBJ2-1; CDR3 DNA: TGCGCCAGCAGCTTGGCTACTAGCGGAGGCAATGAGCAGTTCTTC; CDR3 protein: CASSLATSGGNEQFF
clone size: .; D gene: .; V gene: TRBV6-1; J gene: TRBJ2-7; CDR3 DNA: TGTGCCAGCAGTGAAGGGGTATTGGGAGAATCGATCGTCTACGAGCAGTACTTC; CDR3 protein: CASSEGVLGESIVYEQYF
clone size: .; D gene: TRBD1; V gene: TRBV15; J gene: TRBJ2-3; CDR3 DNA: TGTGCCACCAGCCACATCCTGGACAGGAGCACAGATACGCAGTATTTT; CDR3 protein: CATSHILDRSTDTQYF
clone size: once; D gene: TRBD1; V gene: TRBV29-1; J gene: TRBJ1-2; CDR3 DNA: TGCAGCGGGAGACAGGGGGATGGCTACACCTTC; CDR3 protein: CSGRQGDGYTF
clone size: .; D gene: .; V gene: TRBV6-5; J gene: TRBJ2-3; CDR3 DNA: TGTGCCAGCTTGCGGGATGGCACAGATACGCAGTATTTT; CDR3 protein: CASLRDGTDTQYF
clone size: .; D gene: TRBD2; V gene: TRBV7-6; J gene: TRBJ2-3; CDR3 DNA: TGTGCCAGTTCTTTGACTAGCGCCGGCACAGATACGCAGTATTTT; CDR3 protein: CASSLTSAGTDTQYF
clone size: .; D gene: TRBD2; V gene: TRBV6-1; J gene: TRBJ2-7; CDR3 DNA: TGTGCCAGCAGTGAAGAAGGACCCCGACTAGCGGGAAAGCAGTACTTC; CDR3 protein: CASSEEGPRLAGKQYF
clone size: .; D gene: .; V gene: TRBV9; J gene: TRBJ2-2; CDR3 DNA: TGTGCCAGCAGGGTCACAGGGTCGGACACCGGGGAGCTGTTTTTT; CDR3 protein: CASRVTGSDTGELFF
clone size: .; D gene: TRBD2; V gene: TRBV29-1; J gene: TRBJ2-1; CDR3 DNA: TGCAGCGCCTGGGGGGTAGCGGGGGACACCTACAATGAGCAGTTCTTC; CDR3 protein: CSAWGVAGDTYNEQFF